These T cell receptor beta chains were read from a single sample in a study of cytomegalovirus exposure and HLA in healthy donors. Libraries were prepared by immunoSEQ multiplex PCR; TCRdb keeps only in-frame clonotypes and omits some of them. In the table there are about 51,000 clones, around 81% of which are singletons. The sample taken for sequencing was PBMCs. The source is a boy aged 5-17 years in good health and CMV-seropositive. Both conserved end residues are trimmed from each CDR3. D genes are given only for firm matches.

d_gene: -; v_gene: TRBV18; len: 12; CDR3aa: ASSLGGMNTEAF
d_gene: -; v_gene: TRBV5-6; len: 12; CDR3aa: ASSPRGPGGPLH
d_gene: -; v_gene: TRBV27; len: 17; CDR3aa: ASSSHPLGLPAAKNIQY
d_gene: -; v_gene: TRBV6-5; len: 12; CDR3aa: ASSYRDRNQPQH
d_gene: -; v_gene: TRBV5-1; len: 14; CDR3aa: ASSLRGGSNTGELF
d_gene: -; v_gene: TRBV18; len: 16; CDR3aa: ASSRTANDLSGANVLT
d_gene: -; v_gene: TRBV6-5; len: 12; CDR3aa: ASSYAGANTEAF
d_gene: -; v_gene: TRBV6-4; len: 11; CDR3aa: ASSDEGEDEQF
d_gene: -; v_gene: TRBV6-6; len: 11; CDR3aa: ASTWGDLVEQY
d_gene: TRBD2; v_gene: TRBV9; len: 12; CDR3aa: ASSVNGGEDTQY
d_gene: -; v_gene: TRBV11-2; len: 12; CDR3aa: ASSMARGPYEQY
d_gene: TRBD1; v_gene: TRBV18; len: 14; CDR3aa: ASSPQGQGDSYEQY
d_gene: -; v_gene: TRBV10-3; len: 15; CDR3aa: AISEFDRSVATGELF
d_gene: TRBD1; v_gene: TRBV29-1; len: 13; CDR3aa: SVGGQEDQAAGYT
d_gene: TRBD1; v_gene: TRBV2; len: 14; CDR3aa: ASSVGQEISGNTIY
d_gene: TRBD1; v_gene: TRBV6-1; len: 12; CDR3aa: ASTPPTGVSEQY
d_gene: -; v_gene: TRBV19; len: 12; CDR3aa: ASRVDRSNEKLF